A selection of T cell receptor beta chains follows, all from one sample in a study of T cell responses to AZD1222 COVID-19 vaccine. Using immunoSEQ multiplex PCR, the repertoire was profiled, and TCRdb retains in-frame clones only, with some absent. The table has 95,000 to 150,000 clones, around 82% seen once. The source was peripheral blood, collected on day 0 of AZD1222 vaccination. The receptors originated from an adult in good health. Both conserved end residues are part of each CDR3. The order of the fields is clone size, V gene, J gene, D gene, CDR3 protein, CDR3 DNA. A D gene is named only where the DNA matches it firmly. Size is omitted from some rows. Given values are once, few, many or a class for expanded clones.

size: -
V: TRBV28
J: TRBJ1-6
D: TRBD1
CDR3: CASRGQGRGNSPLHF
DNA: TGTGCCAGCAGGGGACAGGGCCGGGGAAATTCACCCCTCCACTTT

size: -
V: TRBV18
J: TRBJ1-1
D: -
CDR3: CASSPSPNVETEAFF
DNA: TGTGCCAGCTCACCTTCCCCCAACGTAGAGACTGAAGCTTTCTTT

size: -
V: TRBV30
J: TRBJ1-5
D: -
CDR3: CAWKGVGNQPQHF
DNA: TGTGCCTGGAAGGGAGTGGGGAATCAGCCCCAGCATTTT

size: once
V: TRBV6-6
J: TRBJ1-3
D: TRBD1
CDR3: CASSPRGQGGNTIYF
DNA: TGTGCCAGCAGTCCCAGGGGGCAGGGTGGAAACACCATATATTTT

size: -
V: TRBV30
J: TRBJ1-1
D: -
CDR3: CAWSLQGNTEAFF
DNA: TGTGCCTGGAGTTTACAAGGGAATACTGAAGCTTTCTTT

size: -
V: TRBV25-1
J: TRBJ1-5
D: -
CDR3: CASSDGYTEHF
DNA: TGTGCCAGCAGTGATGGGTATACAGAGCATTTT

size: few
V: TRBV27
J: TRBJ1-5
D: -
CDR3: CAITPGSLIQPQHF
DNA: TGTGCCATCACCCCCGGCAGTTTGATCCAGCCCCAGCATTTT

size: -
V: TRBV10-2
J: TRBJ1-5
D: -
CDR3: CASSESGAAQLVAQHF
DNA: TGCGCCAGCAGTGAGTCAGGGGCGGCCCAACTTGTGGCCCAGCATTTT

size: many
V: TRBV6-2/TRBV6-3
J: TRBJ2-2
D: TRBD1
CDR3: CASSTGDDTGELFF
DNA: TGTGCCAGCAGCACAGGGGATGATACCGGGGAGCTGTTTTTT

size: -
V: TRBV5-6
J: TRBJ1-4
D: TRBD1
CDR3: CASSETGGTNEKLFF
DNA: TGTGCCAGCAGCGAGACAGGGGGAACTAATGAAAAACTGTTTTTT

size: -
V: TRBV7-7
J: TRBJ2-2
D: -
CDR3: CASSLQPTQTGELFF
DNA: TGTGCTAGCAGCCTTCAACCTACGCAGACCGGGGAGCTGTTTTTT

size: once
V: TRBV6-5
J: TRBJ2-7
D: TRBD2
CDR3: CASRLSGGYEQYF
DNA: TGTGCCAGCAGACTTAGCGGGGGCTACGAGCAGTACTTC

size: -
V: TRBV9
J: TRBJ2-7
D: -
CDR3: CASSVGGLYEQYF
DNA: TGTGCCAGCAGCGTGGGGGGGCTCTACGAGCAGTACTTC

size: -
V: TRBV12-3/TRBV12-4
J: TRBJ1-2
D: -
CDR3: CASTQFQYGYTF
DNA: TGTGCCAGCACCCAATTCCAATATGGCTACACCTTC

size: -
V: TRBV6-5
J: TRBJ1-2
D: TRBD1
CDR3: CASRAGGRRGYTF
DNA: TGTGCCAGCAGGGCAGGGGGACGAAGAGGCTACACCTTC

size: -
V: TRBV30
J: TRBJ2-3
D: -
CDR3: CAWAGPMAADTQYF
DNA: TGTGCCTGGGCCGGCCCAATGGCGGCCGATACGCAGTATTTT

size: -
V: TRBV27
J: TRBJ2-7
D: TRBD1
CDR3: CASSLGTGGVYEQYF
DNA: TGTGCCAGCAGTTTGGGGACAGGGGGTGTCTACGAGCAGTACTTC

size: -
V: TRBV5-6
J: TRBJ1-5
D: -
CDR3: CASSLEGRGNQPQHF
DNA: TGTGCCAGCAGCTTGGAGGGGCGAGGGAATCAGCCCCAGCATTTT

size: -
V: TRBV14
J: TRBJ2-7
D: -
CDR3: CASSPPEALYEQYF
DNA: TGTGCCAGCAGCCCCCCAGAGGCCCTCTACGAGCAGTACTTC

size: few
V: TRBV3-1/TRBV3-2
J: TRBJ2-1
D: -
CDR3: CASSQGRVVSAYNEQFF
DNA: TGTGCCAGCAGCCAGGGTCGAGTAGTCTCCGCCTACAATGAGCAGTTCTTC

size: once
V: TRBV6-2/TRBV6-3
J: TRBJ1-1
D: -
CDR3: CASSLWIERAEAFF
DNA: TGTGCCAGCAGTCTATGGATCGAACGGGCGGAAGCTTTCTTT

size: -
V: TRBV27
J: TRBJ1-5
D: -
CDR3: CASSFSSNQPQHF
DNA: TGTGCCAGCAGTTTTTCTAGCAATCAGCCCCAGCATTTT

size: -
V: TRBV5-5
J: TRBJ2-7
D: TRBD1
CDR3: CASSLGTVGYEQYF
DNA: TGTGCCAGCAGCTTAGGGACAGTCGGCTACGAGCAGTACTTC

size: -
V: TRBV28
J: TRBJ2-1
D: TRBD2
CDR3: CASGSGGLANEQFF
DNA: TGTGCCAGCGGTAGCGGGGGTTTGGCTAATGAGCAGTTCTTC

size: -
V: TRBV12-3/TRBV12-4
J: TRBJ1-1
D: TRBD1
CDR3: CASTLTGGGGSFF
DNA: TGTGCCAGCACCCTGACAGGGGGCGGTGGGTCTTTCTTT

size: -
V: TRBV6-6
J: TRBJ2-7
D: -
CDR3: CASSRSAAQGTYEQYF
DNA: TGTGCCAGCAGTCGATCGGCGGCGCAGGGGACTTACGAGCAGTACTTC

size: -
V: TRBV5-1
J: TRBJ2-5
D: -
CDR3: CASSLVGGVLETQYF
DNA: TGCGCCAGCAGCTTGGTGGGGGGCGTTTTAGAGACCCAGTACTTC

size: -
V: TRBV25-1
J: TRBJ1-2
D: -
CDR3: CASSELTFDTPFLGYTF
DNA: TGTGCCAGCAGTGAACTCACCTTTGACACTCCCTTTTTGGGCTACACCTTC

size: -
V: TRBV28
J: TRBJ2-3
D: -
CDR3: CASSPRAGDTQYF
DNA: TGTGCCAGCAGTCCGAGGGCCGGTGATACGCAGTATTTT

size: -
V: TRBV5-5
J: TRBJ2-1
D: -
CDR3: CASKGISYNEQFF
DNA: TGTGCCAGCAAGGGGATCTCCTACAATGAGCAGTTCTTC

size: -
V: TRBV2
J: TRBJ1-4
D: TRBD1
CDR3: CASNVGQAPGELFF
DNA: TGTGCCAGCAACGTGGGACAGGCTCCTGGGGAACTGTTTTTT

size: -
V: TRBV28
J: TRBJ2-4
D: TRBD2
CDR3: CATLAGGAKNIQYF
DNA: TGTGCCACACTAGCGGGGGGCGCCAAAAACATTCAGTACTTC

size: -
V: TRBV6-5
J: TRBJ1-4
D: TRBD1
CDR3: CASSYRQGPDEKLFF
DNA: TGTGCCAGCAGTTACAGACAGGGGCCGGATGAAAAACTGTTTTTT

size: -
V: TRBV19
J: TRBJ1-1
D: TRBD1
CDR3: CASRDREGSEAFF
DNA: TGTGCCAGTAGAGACAGGGAGGGATCTGAAGCTTTCTTT

size: -
V: TRBV27
J: TRBJ1-4
D: -
CDR3: CASSFSLRRYPEKLFF
DNA: TGTGCCAGCAGTTTTTCGTTGCGGCGCTACCCTGAAAAACTGTTTTTT

size: -
V: TRBV2
J: TRBJ1-4
D: -
CDR3: CASSRSRADPYNEKLFF
DNA: TGTGCCAGCAGTAGATCCCGGGCAGACCCATATAATGAAAAACTGTTTTTT

size: -
V: TRBV11-1
J: TRBJ2-7
D: TRBD1
CDR3: CASRRDSEYEQYF
DNA: TGTGCCAGCAGAAGGGACAGTGAGTACGAGCAGTACTTC

size: -
V: TRBV6-2/TRBV6-3
J: TRBJ1-1
D: -
CDR3: CASSYGGGTEAFF
DNA: TGTGCCAGCAGTTACGGAGGGGGCACTGAAGCTTTCTTT

size: -
V: TRBV27
J: TRBJ2-1
D: -
CDR3: CASSGHNEQFF
DNA: TGTGCCAGCAGTGGACACAATGAGCAGTTCTTC

size: -
V: TRBV28
J: TRBJ1-2
D: -
CDR3: CASTGGVGYGYTF
DNA: TGTGCCAGCACCGGGGGAGTGGGCTATGGCTACACCTTC

size: few
V: TRBV5-6
J: TRBJ1-6
D: -
CDR3: CASSFRSNSPLHF
DNA: TGTGCCAGCAGCTTTCGAAGCAATTCACCCCTCCACTTT

size: -
V: TRBV19
J: TRBJ2-1
D: TRBD2
CDR3: CASSITPGLGGNEQFF
DNA: TGTGCCAGTAGTATTACTCCGGGACTAGGGGGTAATGAGCAGTTCTTC

size: once
V: TRBV3-1/TRBV3-2
J: TRBJ2-2
D: -
CDR3: CASSQGVGNTGELFF
DNA: TGTGCCAGCAGCCAAGGGGTCGGGAACACCGGGGAGCTGTTTTTT

size: -
V: TRBV5-8
J: TRBJ1-2
D: -
CDR3: CASSSRQGLSAPGYTF
DNA: TGTGCCAGCAGCTCACGCCAGGGGCTGTCTGCTCCTGGCTACACCTTC

size: -
V: TRBV21-1
J: TRBJ2-2
D: -
CDR3: CASSKVFYGPVHGELFF
DNA: TGTGCCAGCAGCAAAGTTTTTTATGGGCCGGTCCACGGGGAGCTGTTTTTT

size: -
V: TRBV4-3
J: TRBJ1-2
D: -
CDR3: CASSQDHPGDSNYGYTF
DNA: TGCGCCAGCAGCCAAGATCATCCAGGGGATTCTAACTATGGCTACACCTTC

size: -
V: TRBV28
J: TRBJ1-5
D: -
CDR3: CASSPQGRSRDQPQHF
DNA: TGTGCCAGCAGTCCCCAGGGGAGGTCACGAGATCAGCCCCAGCATTTT

size: -
V: TRBV27
J: TRBJ2-1
D: TRBD1
CDR3: CASSFLGTVLLNEQFF
DNA: TGTGCCAGCAGTTTTTTGGGGACAGTCTTACTCAATGAGCAGTTCTTC

size: -
V: TRBV5-1
J: TRBJ1-1
D: -
CDR3: CASSLDSEAFF
DNA: TGCGCCAGCAGCTTGGATTCAGAAGCTTTCTTT

size: -
V: TRBV4-1
J: TRBJ1-2
D: -
CDR3: CASSQGTSQSNGYTF
DNA: TGCGCCAGCAGCCAAGGGACCTCTCAGTCCAATGGCTACACCTTC

size: -
V: TRBV4-3
J: TRBJ2-5
D: TRBD2
CDR3: CASSPQGGSAGGFDQETQYF
DNA: TGCGCCAGCAGCCCCCAAGGCGGGTCAGCGGGGGGGTTCGACCAAGAGACCCAGTACTTC

size: -
V: TRBV18
J: TRBJ2-2
D: -
CDR3: CASSWQKNTGELFF
DNA: TGTGCCAGCTCATGGCAGAAGAACACCGGGGAGCTGTTTTTT

size: -
V: TRBV7-2
J: TRBJ2-3
D: -
CDR3: CASSLRGTSTDTQYF
DNA: TGTGCCAGCAGCTTACGGGGGACGAGCACAGATACGCAGTATTTT